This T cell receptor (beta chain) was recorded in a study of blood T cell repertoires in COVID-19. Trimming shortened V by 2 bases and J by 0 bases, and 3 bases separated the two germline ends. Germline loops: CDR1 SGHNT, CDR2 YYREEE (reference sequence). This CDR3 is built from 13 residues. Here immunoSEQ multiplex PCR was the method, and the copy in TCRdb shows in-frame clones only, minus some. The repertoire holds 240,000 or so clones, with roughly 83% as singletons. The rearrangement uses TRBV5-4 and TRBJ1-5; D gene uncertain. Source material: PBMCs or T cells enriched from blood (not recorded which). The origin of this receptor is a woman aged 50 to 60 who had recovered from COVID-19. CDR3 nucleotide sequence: TGTGCCAGCAGCTTCGGTAGCAATCAGCCCCAGCATTTT. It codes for CASSFGSNQPQHF.